One sample yielded the 22 T cell receptor beta chains listed below, sequenced in a study of shared clonotypes between healthy human individuals. Profiled with immunoSEQ multiplex PCR; TCRdb holds only in-frame clones, not every one. The sample carries under 850,000 clones, 72% recorded once. The sequenced sample was memory CD4+ T cells sorted from blood. Sample subset: CD45RA-negative fraction. The receptors were sampled from a woman between 25 and 40 years old in good health.

This clone is a singleton in its sample. Distinct nucleotide sequences in the sample also encode this CDR3. The chain couples TRBV7-9 to TRBJ1-5, with D maybe TRBD1 (5 bases). V lost 5 bases and J 2 bases, leaving 13 bases between the germline ends. The CDR3 length is 15 residues. Looked up from germline, CDR1 is SEHNR and CDR2 is FQNEAQ (reference sequence). The CDR3 here is CASSPQGAGNQPQHF. CDR3 nucleotide sequence: TGTGCCAGCAGCCCGCAGGGTGCGGGCAATCAGCCCCAGCATTTT. Looking up the rest from reference TRBV7-9 and TRBJ1-5 gives the full variable domain: DTGVSQNPRHKITKRGQNVTFRCDPISEHNRLYWYRQTLGQGPEFLTYFQNEAQLEKSRLLSDRFSAERPKGSFSTLEIQRTEQGDSAMYLCASSPQGAGNQPQHFGDGTRLSIL.

This chain uses TRBV7-9 with TRBJ2-1; unclear D gene. The CDR3 is 9 amino acids. Germline CDR1 and CDR2: SEHNR and FQNEAQ (reference sequence). The V gene lost 1 base and the J gene lost 14 bases, with 3 bases spanning the gap. CDR3 nucleotide sequence: TGTGCCAGCAGCTTAGGGGAGTTCTTC. Translating gives CASSLGEFF.

This clone was detected only once. This chain uses TRBV19 with TRBJ1-2, with TRBD1 matching 10 bases. With V trimmed by 3 bases and J by 5 bases, 6 bases remained unmatched. The CDR3 is 15 residues long. CDR1 and CDR2 (germline): LNHDA, SQIVND (reference sequence). CDR3 in amino acids: CASSMEGQGRYGYTF. Written as DNA, the CDR3 is TGTGCCAGTAGTATGGAGGGACAGGGGAGGTATGGCTACACCTTC.

This chain connects TRBV7-9 to TRBJ2-1, with 11 positions matching TRBD2. CDR3 size: 15 residues. J gave up 7 bases and V 3 bases, and 5 bases lay outside the gene matches. Germline lookup yields CDR1 SEHNR and CDR2 FQNEAQ (reference sequence). The CDR3 sequence is CASSLLAGGRNEQFF. CDR3 bases: TGTGCCAGCAGCTTGCTAGCGGGAGGAAGAAATGAGCAGTTCTTC.

V usage is TRBV6-1 and J usage is TRBJ1-1; the match to TRBD1 covers 8 bases. The ends lost 4 bases at V and 4 bases at J; junction bases unmatched: 5. From germline, CDR1 is MNHNS and CDR2 SASEGT. The CDR3 contains 14 residues. CDR3 in amino acids: CASSGRQGTTEAFF. The CDR3 DNA reads TGTGCCAGCAGTGGCCGACAGGGGACCACTGAAGCTTTCTTT.

The chain combines TRBV6-6 with TRBJ2-6, with no clear D. The germline gives CDR1 MNHNY, CDR2 SVGAGI (reference sequence). With 0 bases removed from V and 3 bases from J, the gap between germline ends came to 9 bases. The CDR3 contains 16 residues. CDR3 amino acids: CASSYSPPDGANVLTF. As DNA, the CDR3 is TGTGCCAGCAGTTACTCACCGCCTGATGGGGCCAACGTCCTGACTTTC.

CDR3 in amino acids: CASSPYSNQPQHF. CDR3 bases: TGTGCCAGTAGTCCATATAGCAATCAGCCCCAGCATTTT. The V and J genes are TRBV19 and TRBJ1-5; no firm D call. The CDR3 is made up of 13 amino acids. Germline CDR1 and CDR2: LNHDA and SQIVND (reference sequence). The V and J ends lost 5 bases and 0 bases respectively, with 5 bases between them.

The chain recombines TRBV7-9 with TRBJ1-2; a possible D gene is TRBD1 (5 bases). The CDR3 contains 14 residues. Between the trimmed V and J ends, which lost 1 base and 3 bases, there was a span of 9 bases. Germline V gives CDR1 SEHNR, CDR2 FQNEAQ (reference sequence). DNA of the CDR3: TGTGCCAGCAGCTTAGGGGGGGACGACTATGGCTACACCTTC. Amino acid sequence: CASSLGGDDYGYTF.

This clone was detected only a few times. The V call is TRBV2, the J call TRBJ1-2, with D possibly being TRBD1 (6 bases). Germline values: CDR1 SNHLY, CDR2 FYNNEI. The CDR3 has 10 residues. The V gene lost 9 bases and the J gene lost 7 bases, with 9 bases spanning the gap. CDR3 nucleotide sequence: TGTGCCAGAGGGGGGTCTGGCTACACCTTC. The encoded protein is CARGGSGYTF.

The chain is built from TRBV7-6 and TRBJ2-2; the match to TRBD2 covers 7 bases. Germline V gives CDR1 SGHVS, CDR2 FNYEAQ. Losses at the gene ends were 5 bases for V and 4 bases for J; bases not matched to a gene: 7. This CDR3 has 15 residues. CDR3 nucleotides: TGTGCCAGCAGCACCCCAGCGGGAATCACCGGGGAGCTGTTTTTT. This sequence encodes CASSTPAGITGELFF.

The chain is built from TRBV7-3 and TRBJ1-2; D gene ambiguous. Germline CDR1 reads SGHTA; CDR2 reads FQGTGA. The ends were cut back, 1 base at V and 6 bases at J, with 18 bases in the middle. CDR3 length: 16 amino acids. For the CDR3, the DNA is TGTGCCAGCAGCTTAAGCGGACGCGTGTCGGGAGATGGCTACACCTTC. Its translation: CASSLSGRVSGDGYTF. The complete variable domain, with remaining parts taken from reference TRBV7-3 and TRBJ1-2, reads GAGVSQTPSNKVTEKGKYVELRCDPISGHTALYWYRQSLGQGPEFLIYFQGTGAADDSGLPNDRFFAVRPEGSVSTLKIQRTERGDSAVYLCASSLSGRVSGDGYTFGSGTRLTVV.

The chain carries TRBV10-2 and TRBJ2-7; TRBD2 matches 13 bases. CDR3 size: 14 residues. The V segment lost 8 bases and the J segment 3 bases; nucleotides outside the gene matches: 4. Germline CDR1 reads WSHSY; CDR2 reads SAAADI. The CDR3 DNA reads TGCGCCAGCCGGGGACTAGCGGGAAACTACGAGCAGTACTTC. The encoded protein is CASRGLAGNYEQYF.

J is TRBJ2-1 and V is TRBV11-2, with TRBD2 identical over 7 bases. The V segment lost 5 bases and the J segment 8 bases; nucleotides outside the gene matches: 12. The CDR3 consists of 15 residues. Germline V CDR1 and CDR2: SGHAT, FQNNGV. CDR3 protein: CASSAWEGAGDEQFF. Here the CDR3 DNA reads TGTGCCAGCAGCGCTTGGGAGGGAGCCGGGGATGAGCAGTTCTTC.

The chain employs TRBV2 and TRBJ2-1; the D call may be TRBD1 or TRBD2 (6 bases each). Trimming cost V 4 bases and J 10 bases, with 20 bases left between them. CDR3 size: 15 residues. Germline loops: CDR1 SNHLY, CDR2 FYNNEI. CDR3 loop: CASSGGGLAGGEQFF. CDR3 coding DNA: TGTGCCAGCAGTGGAGGGGGACTTGCCGGAGGAGAGCAGTTCTTC.

The rearrangement joins TRBV5-1 to TRBJ1-1; perhaps TRBD1 as D (6 bases). The V and J ends lost 8 bases and 1 base respectively, with 21 bases between them. The CDR3 extends over 16 amino acids. The germline V gene encodes CDR1 SGHRS and CDR2 YFSETQ. The CDR3 DNA reads as TGCGCCAGTCGAAAAGAAAGTGGGACACCGAACACTGAAGCTTTCTTT. It translates to CASRKESGTPNTEAFF. The variable domain in full, with the rest retrieved from reference TRBV5-1 and TRBJ1-1, is KAGVTQTPRYLIKTRGQQVTLSCSPISGHRSVSWYQQTPGQGLQFLFEYFSETQRNKGNFPGRFSGRQFSNSRSEMNVSTLELGDSALYLCASRKESGTPNTEAFFGQGTRLTVV.

The V and J genes are TRBV6-5 and TRBJ2-1; TRBD1 aligns across 11 bases. In germline, CDR1 is MNHEY, CDR2 SVGAGI. V shed 0 bases and J 3 bases; nucleotides not matched to a gene: 1. The CDR3 spans 16 residues. The DNA for the CDR3 is TGTGCCAGCAGTTACTCCGGGACAGGGGGCTACAATGAGCAGTTCTTC. Encoded protein: CASSYSGTGGYNEQFF.

This clone was detected only once. The chain links TRBV5-4 to TRBJ1-2, with 7 bases that match TRBD1. V was clipped by 10 bases and J by 0 bases; unmatched bases: 21. Germline assignment: CDR1 SGHNT and CDR2 YYREEE (reference sequence). This CDR3 has 18 amino acids. In DNA form, the CDR3 reads TGTGCCGTCCCAAAGTCAGCGGCCAGGGGGAACGCTAACTATGGCTACACCTTC. Translation gives CAVPKSAARGNANYGYTF.

The genes are TRBV30 and TRBJ1-1; the D gene is possibly TRBD1 (6 bases). Trimming took off 4 bases at V and 1 base at J, with 16 bases between the two ends. CDR1 is GTSNPN and CDR2 is SVGIG in the germline V gene (reference sequence). This CDR3 spans 15 amino acids. In nucleotides, the CDR3 is TGTGCCTGGAAGGTTTGGGGACAATGGAACACTGAAGCTTTCTTT. Amino acids: CAWKVWGQWNTEAFF.

The chain combines TRBV6-7 with TRBJ2-7; 7 positions agree with TRBD2. TRBV6-7 is an ORF, with its function uncertain. J lost 5 bases, V lost 8 bases, and 12 bases had no gene match. The CDR3 spans 14 residues. The CDR3 reads CASFVAREIHEQYF. As DNA, the CDR3 is TGTGCCAGCTTTGTTGCGCGGGAGATCCACGAGCAGTACTTC.

J is TRBJ2-2 and V is TRBV28; no clear D. V was shortened by 3 bases and J by 0 bases, with 5 bases between the two germline ends. The CDR3 runs 14 residues. From germline, CDR1 is MDHEN and CDR2 SYDVKM. This CDR3 reads CASSFRANTGELFF. CDR3 nucleotides: TGTGCCAGCAGTTTTAGGGCGAACACCGGGGAGCTGTTTTTT.

J is TRBJ2-7 and V is TRBV13; 8 nucleotides match TRBD1. V dropped 5 bases and J dropped 4; count of bases not matched to a gene: 7. The germline V gene has CDR1 PRHDT and CDR2 FYEKMQ (reference sequence). The CDR3 consists of 14 residues. This CDR3 is CASSTRTGWYEQYF. CDR3 coding DNA: TGTGCCAGCAGCACCAGGACAGGGTGGTACGAGCAGTACTTC. The complete variable domain, with remaining parts taken from reference TRBV13 and TRBJ2-7, reads AAGVIQSPRHLIKEKRETATLKCYPIPRHDTVYWYQQGPGQDPQFLISFYEKMQSDKGSIPDRFSAQQFSDYHSELNMSSLELGDSALYFCASSTRTGWYEQYFGPGTRLTVT.

The gene calls are TRBV11-3 and TRBJ2-1; unclear D gene. V was pared by 5 bases and J by 7 bases, with 9 bases between. Germline V gives CDR1 SGHNT, CDR2 YENEEA. The CDR3 covers 12 residues. This CDR3 reads CASSHDLNEQFF. The CDR3 nucleotides read TGTGCCAGCAGCCATGATTTGAATGAGCAGTTCTTC.